This T cell receptor beta chain was found in a study of blood T cell repertoires in COVID-19. Overall study: Researchers got acute and convalescent COVID-19 samples from the United States, Italy and Spain. The cDNA or gDNA used as material had been derived from T cells, B-cell-depleted T cells, or PBMCs.

Trimming cost V 7 bases and J 2 bases, with 11 bases left between them. The CDR3 covers 13 residues. Germline CDR1 is SGDLS and CDR2 is YYNGEE. Per the original methods: Amplification of reference gene primers was used by the study to estimate nucleated cell counts. Repertoires were generated with immunoSEQ multiplex PCR, while TCRdb's copy carries only in-frame clones and drops some. V, J and clone size derive from that table, while D and trimming were established from the DNA sequence. The sample lists 100,000 to 150,000 clones; 70% to 90% were seen once. J is TRBJ2-3 and V is TRBV9, with a possible D match to TRBD2 (5 bases). The material sequenced was peripheral blood. The receptor was derived from a woman of 80 years or more with acute or convalescent COVID-19. CDR3: CASSGSFTDTQYF. CDR3 coding DNA: TGTGCCAGCTCTGGGAGCTTCACAGATACGCAGTATTTT.